These 12 T cell receptor beta chains were all obtained from the same sample, sequenced in a study of shared clonotypes between healthy human individuals. The data were produced by immunoSEQ multiplex PCR, yet TCRdb's version contains in-frame clones alone and is incomplete. The data contain a few million clones, more than 80% of them singletons. Material: naive CD4+ T cells sorted from blood. As for subset: CD45RA+ positively selected. The receptors derive from a man between 18 and 35 years old in good health.

This clone was detected once. The chain is built from TRBV10-3 and TRBJ2-5, with D unclear. The germline V gene encodes CDR1 ENHRY and CDR2 SYGVKD. V gave up 4 bases and J gave up 7 bases, with 4 bases separating them. The CDR3 loop spans 10 amino acids. CDR3 DNA sequence: TGTGCCATCAGTGGAGGGACCCAGTACTTC. This encodes CAISGGTQYF.

The chain combines TRBV19 with TRBJ1-5; D gene ambiguous. CDR3 size: 15 residues. The V gene lost 7 bases and the J gene lost 3 bases, with 16 bases spanning the gap. The V gene's germline CDR1 is LNHDA and CDR2 SQIVND (reference sequence). This chain's CDR3 is CASTSLGGNNQPQHF. The CDR3 DNA is TGTGCCAGTACCTCCCTGGGTGGTAACAATCAGCCCCAGCATTTT.

V gene TRBV11-2 combines with J gene TRBJ1-2; possibly TRBD1 for D (5 bases). This CDR3 comprises 15 residues. Trimming removed 5 bases from V and 1 base from J, with 14 bases in between. Germline V gene lookup returns CDR1 SGHAT and CDR2 FQNNGV. CDR3 coding DNA: TGTGCCAGCAGCGCCCGACAGAACCTTAACTATGGCTACACCTTC. Amino acids: CASSARQNLNYGYTF. The entire variable domain, with the rest obtained from reference TRBV11-2 and TRBJ1-2, is as follows: EAGVAQSPRYKIIEKRQSVAFWCNPISGHATLYWYQQILGQGPKLLIQFQNNGVVDDSQLPKDRFSAERLKGVDSTLKIQPAKLEDSAVYLCASSARQNLNYGYTFGSGTRLTVV.

The chain employs TRBV7-9 and TRBJ2-1; TRBD1 is a possible D gene (5 bases). The germline V gene has CDR1 SEHNR and CDR2 FQNEAQ (reference sequence). Trimming shortened V by 5 bases and J by 2 bases, and 13 bases separated the two germline ends. This CDR3 region has 15 residues. The CDR3 DNA is TGTGCCAGCAGCCAGAACAGGCCCCCCTACAATGAGCAGTTCTTC. Translating it yields CASSQNRPPYNEQFF.

The CDR3 nucleotides read TGTGCCAGCAGTGCTCAGTTTAGCACAGATACGCAGTATTTT. This encodes CASSAQFSTDTQYF. The chain combines TRBV2 with TRBJ2-3; no reliable D call. The germline CDR1 and CDR2 sequences are SNHLY and FYNNEI. Trimming stripped 4 bases from V and 0 bases from J, with 8 bases between. The CDR3 has 14 residues.

V and J are TRBV27 and TRBJ2-7; D may be TRBD1 or TRBD2 (5 bases each). Germline CDR1 MNHEY, CDR2 SMNVEV (reference sequence). The V and J ends lost 7 bases and 1 base respectively, with 14 bases between them. The CDR3 sequence is 14 residues long. As DNA, the CDR3 is TGTGCCAGCAAGGTAGGGGACGGATCCTACGAGCAGTACTTC. It specifies CASKVGDGSYEQYF.

This chain joins TRBV5-1 and TRBJ2-4; possibly TRBD1 or TRBD2 for D (6 bases each). V was shortened by 4 bases and J by 0 bases, with 20 bases between the two germline ends. The CDR3 extends over 18 amino acids. The germline gives CDR1 SGHRS, CDR2 YFSETQ. The CDR3 region has the DNA TGCGCCAGCAGCCCGCAACCGGAAGGGGGGCTAGCCAAAAACATTCAGTACTTC. Protein: CASSPQPEGGLAKNIQYF.

This clone was picked up one time. This CDR3 reads CASSRDLAGGSYEQYF. In DNA form, the CDR3 reads TGTGCCAGCAGCCGCGACTTAGCGGGGGGCTCCTACGAGCAGTACTTC. The chain couples TRBV5-4 to TRBJ2-7; TRBD2 matches at 10 bases. Unmatched junction bases numbered 7, after V lost 4 bases and J lost 0 bases. The CDR3 has 16 amino acids. Germline CDR1 SGHNT, CDR2 YYREEE (reference sequence). The complete variable domain, with remaining parts taken from reference TRBV5-4 and TRBJ2-7, reads ETGVTQSPTHLIKTRGQQVTLRCSSQSGHNTVSWYQQALGQGPQFIFQYYREEENGRGNFPPRFSGLQFPNYSSELNVNALELDDSALYLCASSRDLAGGSYEQYFGPGTRLTVT.

The V gene is TRBV7-8, the J gene TRBJ2-7; either TRBD1 or TRBD2 may fit D (7 bases each). The CDR3 is 15 residues long. From germline, CDR1 is SGHVS and CDR2 FQNEAQ. V was clipped by 4 bases and J by 0 bases, with 13 bases between them. CDR3 sequence reads: CASSYQGGGSYEQYF. The CDR3 coding sequence is TGTGCCAGCAGCTACCAGGGGGGGGGCTCCTACGAGCAGTACTTC.

This chain joins TRBV9 and TRBJ1-5; D is possibly TRBD1 (5 bases). Germline CDR1 is SGDLS and CDR2 is YYNGEE. Deletions cut 0 bases from V and 5 bases from J, with 9 bases between. This CDR3 comprises 14 residues. This CDR3 is CASSVGQNYQPQHF. CDR3 in DNA: TGTGCCAGCAGCGTAGGACAGAATTATCAGCCCCAGCATTTT.

The chain couples TRBV28 to TRBJ2-7; D assignment may be TRBD1 or TRBD2 (6 bases each). The CDR3 totals 15 residues. CDR1 is MDHEN and CDR2 is SYDVKM in the germline V gene. Trimming stripped 6 bases from V and 3 bases from J, with 18 bases between. This CDR3 is CASSSQGLASYEQYF. In nucleotides, the CDR3 is TGTGCCAGCAGCTCTCAGGGGCTAGCGAGCTACGAGCAGTACTTC. The whole variable domain, filled in from reference TRBV28 and TRBJ2-7, reads DVKVTQSSRYLVKRTGEKVFLECVQDMDHENMFWYRQDPGLGLRLIYFSYDVKMKEKGDIPEGYSVSREKKERFSLILESASTNQTSMYLCASSSQGLASYEQYFGPGTRLTVT.

The rearrangement joins TRBV2 to TRBJ1-1; D remains unclear. Germline V gene sequence: CDR1 SNHLY, CDR2 FYNNEI. Between the trimmed V and J ends, which lost 8 bases and 0 bases, there was a span of 13 bases. This CDR3 has 14 residues. The CDR3 region is CASVSRALNTEAFF. DNA of the CDR3: TGTGCCAGCGTGTCGAGGGCATTGAACACTGAAGCTTTCTTT. Full variable domain (outside the CDR3, taken from reference TRBV2 and TRBJ1-1): EPEVTQTPSHQVTQMGQEVILRCVPISNHLYFYWYRQILGQKVEFLVSFYNNEISEKSEIFDDQFSVERPDGSNFTLKIRSTKLEDSAMYFCASVSRALNTEAFFGQGTRLTVV.